Listed below are T cell receptor beta chains from one sample, sequenced in a study of blood T cell repertoires in COVID-19. Repertoires were generated with immunoSEQ multiplex PCR, while TCRdb's copy carries only in-frame clones and drops some. This table has 210,000 or so clones, roughly 85% appearing once. Input material: peripheral blood. The receptors stem from a man aged 45 to 65 with COVID-19, enrolled during active disease. CDR3s include the opening cysteine and the closing phenylalanine or tryptophan. Each record gives: J gene, clone size, D gene, V gene, CDR3 protein, CDR3 DNA. The D gene is left open where the match is weak. Expanded clones are given a class, and other clones once, few, many or no size at all.

TRBJ1-3,.,TRBD1,TRBV5-1,CASSATGTGAGNTIYF,TGCGCCAGCAGCGCAACCGGGACAGGGGCCGGAAACACCATATATTTT
TRBJ2-3,.,.,TRBV7-2,CASSSRLSTDTQYF,TGTGCCAGCAGCTCTCGACTGAGCACAGATACGCAGTATTTT
TRBJ2-5,.,TRBD2,TRBV27,CASSLLAGGMETQYF,TGTGCCAGCAGTTTACTAGCGGGGGGCATGGAGACCCAGTACTTC
TRBJ1-2,.,.,TRBV18,CASSPPPGSYGYTF,TGTGCCAGCTCACCACCGCCGGGGTCCTATGGCTACACCTTC
TRBJ2-3,.,TRBD1,TRBV18,CASSQTGTGVRTDTQYF,TGTGCCAGCTCCCAAACCGGGACAGGGGTCCGCACAGATACGCAGTATTTT
TRBJ2-2,.,TRBD2,TRBV4-1,CASSPEAGGGTGELFF,TGCGCCAGCAGCCCGGAAGCGGGGGGAGGTACCGGGGAGCTGTTTTTT
TRBJ1-4,.,TRBD1,TRBV7-9,CASTQRGQGNEKLFF,TGTGCCAGCACCCAAAGGGGACAGGGGAATGAAAAACTGTTTTTT
TRBJ2-5,.,.,TRBV18,CASSLNGQTETQYF,TGTGCCAGCTCACTAAATGGGCAAACGGAGACCCAGTACTTC
TRBJ2-5,few,TRBD2,TRBV2,CASSGLAGVETQYF,TGTGCCAGCAGTGGATTAGCGGGGGTAGAGACCCAGTACTTC
TRBJ2-6,.,.,TRBV15,CATSLPNSGANVLTF,TGTGCCACCAGCTTACCTAACTCTGGGGCCAACGTCCTGACTTTC